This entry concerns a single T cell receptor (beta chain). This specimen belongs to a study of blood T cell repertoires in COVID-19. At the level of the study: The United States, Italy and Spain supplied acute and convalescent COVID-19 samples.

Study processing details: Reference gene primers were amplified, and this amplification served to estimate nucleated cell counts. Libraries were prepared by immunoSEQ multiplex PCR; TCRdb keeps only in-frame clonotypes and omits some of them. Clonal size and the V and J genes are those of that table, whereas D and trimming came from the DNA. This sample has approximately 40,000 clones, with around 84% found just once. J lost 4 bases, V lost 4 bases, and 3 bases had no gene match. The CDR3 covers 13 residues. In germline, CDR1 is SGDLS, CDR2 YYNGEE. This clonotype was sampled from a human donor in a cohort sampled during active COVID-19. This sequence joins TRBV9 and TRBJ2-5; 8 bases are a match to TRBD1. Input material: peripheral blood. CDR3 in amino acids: CASSTGQGETQYF. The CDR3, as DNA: TGTGCCAGCAGCACCGGACAGGGAGAGACCCAGTACTTC.